The 11 T cell receptor beta chains presented below share a single source sample, sequenced in a study of identical twins. TCRdb itself ran the 5' RACE reads through MiXCR, one entry per CDR3 protein. The sample has some 690,000 distinct CDR3 sequences, about 20% seen once. These data were also filed under a second study, of T cells expressing NK-cell markers.

The sample consisted of PBMCs. These receptors came from a woman in her late teens or twenties in good health.

The table lists this clonotype with a few counts. The CDR3 bases are TGTGCCAGCAGCGTGGACAGGGCGGACGAGCAGTACTTC. Translated, it gives CASSVDRADEQYF. This chain uses TRBV13 with TRBJ2-7; 8 bases are shared with TRBD1. This CDR3 is 13 amino acids long. Looked up from germline, CDR1 is PRHDT and CDR2 is FYEKMQ (reference sequence). V dropped 5 bases and J dropped 5; count of bases not matched to a gene: 5.

This clonotype was detected a few times. This chain uses TRBV12-3 or TRBV12-4 with TRBJ2-7; 7 positions match TRBD2. The V gene end was trimmed by 3 bases and the J gene end by 6 bases; junction bases not matched to a gene: 8. The CDR3 extends over 14 amino acids. For the CDR3, the DNA is TGTGCCAGCAGTTTGGGAGGGGCGGTGTCCGAGCAGTACTTC. Translating it yields CASSLGGAVSEQYF.

This clonotype has only a few counts. The chain links TRBV18 to TRBJ2-7, with TRBD2 as a possible D gene (6 bases). Germline V lookup: CDR1 KGHSH, CDR2 LQKENI. The CDR3 loop spans 14 amino acids. The ends were cut back, 6 bases at V and 5 bases at J, with 17 bases in the middle. CDR3: CASSRDESRHEQYF. The CDR3 coding sequence is TGTGCCAGCTCGCGGGACGAATCCCGGCACGAGCAGTACTTC.

The chain couples TRBV5-1 to TRBJ2-4; the D gene is possibly TRBD2 (5 bases). Trimming took 6 bases from V and 0 from J, leaving 19 bases between them. CDR3 size: 17 residues. Germline V CDR1 and CDR2: SGHRS, YFSETQ. The CDR3 DNA sequence: TGCGCCAGCAAGATGGGGTTCCAAGCGGTAGCCAAAAACATTCAGTACTTC. Translating gives CASKMGFQAVAKNIQYF.

The genes are TRBV5-1 and TRBJ2-7, with D possibly being TRBD1 (6 bases). Trimming removed 5 bases at V and 3 bases at J, with 9 bases between. The germline V gene has CDR1 SGHRS and CDR2 YFSETQ. CDR3 length: 12 residues. DNA of the CDR3: TGCGCCAGCAGTAGGGGGAACTACGAGCAGTACTTC. Translating it yields CASSRGNYEQYF. Full variable domain (outside the CDR3, taken from reference TRBV5-1 and TRBJ2-7): KAGVTQTPRYLIKTRGQQVTLSCSPISGHRSVSWYQQTPGQGLQFLFEYFSETQRNKGNFPGRFSGRQFSNSRSEMNVSTLELGDSALYLCASSRGNYEQYFGPGTRLTVT.

The rearrangement links TRBV27 to TRBJ1-4; weak D call: TRBD1 (6 bases). Looked up from germline, CDR1 is MNHEY and CDR2 is SMNVEV (reference sequence). This CDR3 region has 14 residues. Trimming removed 5 bases from V and 7 bases from J, with 14 bases in between. This chain's CDR3 is CASSPTGWFEKLFF. In nucleotides, the CDR3 is TGTGCCAGCAGTCCAACAGGGTGGTTTGAAAAACTGTTTTTT.

The genes are TRBV29-1 and TRBJ2-1; no firm D call. The CDR3 has 11 amino acids. Trimming removed 7 bases at V and 2 bases at J, with 6 bases between. Per germline, CDR1 SQVTM and CDR2 ANQGSEA. CDR3 loop: CSDVAYNEQFF. The CDR3 coding sequence is TGCAGCGACGTGGCCTACAATGAGCAGTTCTTC.

The genes are TRBV5-1 and TRBJ1-1; D gene uncertain. The V end was cut by 4 bases, the J end by 1 base, with 8 bases between. This CDR3 is built from 13 residues. Germline V gene data show CDR1 as SGHRS and CDR2 as YFSETQ. The CDR3 region has the DNA TGCGCCAGCAGCAGGCAGCAGAACACTGAAGCTTTCTTT. This codes for CASSRQQNTEAFF.

The rearrangement joins TRBV4-1 to TRBJ1-1; 7 nucleotides line up with TRBD1. This CDR3 region has 15 residues. Germline lookup yields CDR1 MGHRA and CDR2 YSYEKL. The V and J ends lost 3 bases and 0 bases, in that order; junction bases with no gene match: 4. CDR3: CASSQHRGLNTEAFF. The CDR3 DNA reads as TGCGCCAGCAGCCAGCACAGGGGTTTGAACACTGAAGCTTTCTTT.

A few counts support this clonotype. The chain is built from TRBV5-6 and TRBJ2-1; possible D gene TRBD2, 5 bases. Trimming shortened V by 3 bases and J by 7 bases, and 11 bases separated the two germline ends. Per germline, CDR1 SGHDT and CDR2 YYEEEE. The CDR3 has 13 amino acids. The CDR3 DNA follows: TGTGCCAGCAGCTGGAGGCTACTAAATGAGCAGTTCTTC. Its translation: CASSWRLLNEQFF.

A few counts support this clonotype. The chain has TRBV12-3 or TRBV12-4 and TRBJ2-7; D perhaps matches TRBD2 (6 bases). This CDR3 is built from 14 residues. Trimming removed 8 bases from V and 7 bases from J, with 21 bases in between. This CDR3 is CASGVFGGGGEQYF. The CDR3 bases are TGTGCCAGCGGCGTGTTCGGTGGGGGAGGAGAGCAGTACTTC.